A selection of T cell receptor beta chains follows, all from one sample in a study of blood T cell repertoires in COVID-19. The table came from immunoSEQ multiplex PCR; TCRdb's copy has only in-frame clones and leaves some out. The sample lists about 490,000 clones, 80% to 90% occurring once. The material sequenced was peripheral blood. These TCRs come from a human donor in a cohort sampled during active COVID-19. Both conserved end residues are part of each CDR3. The D gene is left open where the match is weak. Clone size is stated in some rows and not others, as once, few, many or a class when expanded.

j_gene	v_gene	d_gene	abundance	CDR3aa	CDR3nt
TRBJ2-3	TRBV30	-	-	CASSTGLSTDTQYF	TGTGCCTCTTCGACAGGTCTGAGCACAGATACGCAGTATTTT
TRBJ1-2	TRBV18	-	-	CASSPTREASYGYTF	TGTGCCAGCTCACCAACCAGGGAGGCATCCTATGGCTACACCTTC
TRBJ2-5	TRBV10-3	TRBD2	-	CAISERKEGGRETQYF	TGTGCCATCAGTGAGCGTAAAGAGGGAGGGAGGGAGACCCAGTACTTC
TRBJ1-2	TRBV11-3	-	-	CASSTRYGGGYTF	TGTGCCAGCAGCACCCGATACGGTGGTGGCTACACCTTC
TRBJ2-4	TRBV5-4	-	few	CASSAEGQIAKNIQYF	TGTGCCAGCAGCGCCGAAGGACAGATAGCCAAAAACATTCAGTACTTC
TRBJ2-7	TRBV18	-	-	CASSPRDLSYEQYF	TGTGCCAGCTCCCCCAGGGATCTGTCCTACGAGCAGTACTTC
TRBJ2-1	TRBV7-8	-	-	CASSPRIGSGANNEQFF	TGTGCCAGCAGCCCCAGGATAGGTAGCGGCGCTAACAATGAGCAGTTCTTC
TRBJ2-7	TRBV30	TRBD2	-	CAWSVRASGGYEQYF	TGTGCCTGGAGTGTGAGGGCTAGCGGGGGCTACGAGCAGTACTTC
TRBJ2-1	TRBV6-5	TRBD2	once	CASTTLAGGINEQFF	TGTGCCAGCACTACACTAGCGGGAGGAATCAATGAGCAGTTCTTC
TRBJ1-1	TRBV3-1/TRBV3-2	TRBD1	-	CASSQRGGFNTEAFF	TGTGCCAGCAGCCAAAGAGGGGGCTTTAACACTGAAGCTTTCTTT
TRBJ2-2	TRBV19	TRBD1	-	CASSIGPGQPYTGELFF	TGTGCCAGTAGTATCGGTCCGGGACAGCCCTACACCGGGGAGCTGTTTTTT
TRBJ1-2	TRBV30	-	-	CAWSLASHGGYTF	TGTGCCTGGAGTCTTGCTTCCCACGGTGGCTACACCTTC
TRBJ2-7	TRBV27	-	-	CASSLSRRGSYEQYF	TGTGCCAGCAGTTTATCCCGCAGGGGCTCCTACGAGCAGTACTTC
TRBJ2-3	TRBV7-3	TRBD1	once	CASSYGTGGTDTQYF	TGTGCCAGCAGCTATGGAACAGGGGGCACAGATACGCAGTATTTT
TRBJ2-1	TRBV13	TRBD1	-	CASSLGQGFDEQFF	TGTGCCAGCAGCTTGGGACAGGGTTTCGATGAGCAGTTCTTC
TRBJ2-1	TRBV11-1	-	-	CASSRQDNEQFF	TGTGCCAGCAGCCGACAGGACAATGAGCAGTTCTTC
TRBJ2-3	TRBV6-4	TRBD2	once	CATRGLAGVTDTQYF	TGTGCCACCAGGGGACTAGCGGGAGTCACAGATACGCAGTATTTT
TRBJ2-5	TRBV30	TRBD2	-	CAWSHGTSGSGQETQYF	TGTGCCTGGAGTCACGGGACTAGCGGGAGTGGTCAAGAGACCCAGTACTTC
TRBJ1-3	TRBV5-5	-	-	CASSLTGRNTIYF	TGTGCCAGCAGCTTGACAGGGCGAAACACCATATATTTT
TRBJ2-7	TRBV6-2/TRBV6-3	-	-	CASSWSGFEQYF	TGTGCCAGCAGTTGGTCGGGGTTCGAGCAGTACTTC
TRBJ2-2	TRBV2	TRBD2	-	CASSDEAGGYTGELFF	TGTGCCAGCAGTGATGAAGCGGGAGGATACACCGGGGAGCTGTTTTTT
TRBJ1-5	TRBV6-6	-	-	CASSYSLGNQPQHF	TGTGCCAGCAGTTACTCCCTCGGGAATCAGCCCCAGCATTTT
TRBJ2-1	TRBV29-1	TRBD1	once	CSVGGQGRNEQFF	TGCAGCGTTGGGGGACAGGGGCGAAATGAGCAGTTCTTC
TRBJ2-3	TRBV7-3	TRBD1	-	CASSLGTGGEDTQYF	TGTGCCAGCAGCTTGGGGACAGGGGGCGAAGATACGCAGTATTTT
TRBJ1-1	TRBV7-2	-	-	CASSTRGGMNTEAFF	TGTGCCAGCAGCACCCGGGGGGGGATGAACACTGAAGCTTTCTTT
TRBJ2-7	TRBV6-1	TRBD2	-	CASSEAPGTSGYEQYF	TGTGCCAGCAGTGAAGCCCCCGGGACTAGCGGCTACGAGCAGTACTTC
TRBJ2-5	TRBV2	TRBD2	-	CASSSLGLAGGLTQYF	TGTGCCAGCAGCTCACTCGGACTAGCGGGAGGCCTGACCCAGTACTTC
TRBJ1-1	TRBV19	TRBD1	-	CASSRQAGGAGTEAFF	TGTGCCAGTAGTAGGCAGGCAGGGGGCGCGGGCACTGAAGCTTTCTTT
TRBJ2-5	TRBV7-2	TRBD1	-	CASSFGTAQETQYF	TGTGCCAGCAGCTTCGGGACAGCACAAGAGACCCAGTACTTC
TRBJ1-3	TRBV24-1	-	-	CATSGPGESNTIYF	TGTGCCACCAGTGGACCAGGGGAGAGTAACACCATATATTTT
TRBJ1-2	TRBV29-1	-	once	CSVDQLDRYGYTF	TGCAGCGTTGATCAACTGGACAGATATGGCTACACCTTC
TRBJ1-2	TRBV28	TRBD1	-	CASSLSPTGAYGYTF	TGTGCCAGCAGTTTATCCCCGACAGGGGCATATGGCTACACCTTC
TRBJ1-1	TRBV6-2/TRBV6-3	-	once	CASSSFIRGASTEAFF	TGTGCCAGCAGTTCGTTTATACGGGGGGCTAGCACTGAAGCTTTCTTT
TRBJ2-1	TRBV14	TRBD2	-	CASSQAPSGINEQFF	TGTGCCAGCAGCCAAGCCCCTAGCGGTATCAATGAGCAGTTCTTC
TRBJ1-3	TRBV10-3	TRBD1	-	CAISPGQAYSGNTIYF	TGTGCCATCAGCCCGGGACAGGCTTACTCTGGAAACACCATATATTTT
TRBJ1-5	TRBV4-2	-	-	CASSQAGRDNQPQHF	TGTGCCAGCAGCCAAGCCGGTCGGGACAATCAGCCCCAGCATTTT
TRBJ2-7	TRBV4-3	TRBD2	once	CASSLRTGGGEQYF	TGCGCCAGCAGCCTGAGGACGGGAGGTGGGGAGCAGTACTTC
TRBJ2-2	TRBV7-9	-	-	CASSLARTVTGELFF	TGTGCCAGCAGCTTAGCCCGGACTGTAACCGGGGAGCTGTTTTTT
TRBJ2-1	TRBV2	TRBD2	-	CATYLAGGNEQFF	TGTGCCACCTACCTAGCGGGAGGCAATGAGCAGTTCTTC
TRBJ2-7	TRBV7-8	TRBD2	-	CASSLGLAGGTYEQYF	TGTGCCAGCAGCTTAGGTCTAGCGGGAGGAACCTACGAGCAGTACTTC
TRBJ2-7	TRBV28	TRBD1	once	CASSRTGVGDYEQYF	TGTGCCAGCAGTCGAACAGGGGTGGGTGACTACGAGCAGTACTTC
TRBJ1-4	TRBV6-2/TRBV6-3	TRBD1	-	CASSQDRGRKEKLFF	TGTGCCAGCAGCCAAGACAGGGGGCGGAAAGAAAAACTGTTTTTT
TRBJ2-5	TRBV25-1	-	once	CASTLGGAETQYF	TGTGCCAGCACCCTAGGAGGTGCGGAGACCCAGTACTTC
TRBJ2-1	TRBV20-1	-	-	CSASGLKGDNEQFF	TGCAGTGCTAGTGGTTTGAAGGGGGACAATGAGCAGTTCTTC
TRBJ2-1	TRBV5-1	TRBD2	-	CASSLASGRGGGFF	TGCGCCAGCAGCTTGGCTAGCGGGAGAGGTGGCGGGTTCTTC
TRBJ2-7	TRBV4-2	-	-	CASSQVGAPGEQYF	TGTGCCAGCAGCCAAGTGGGGGCGCCGGGAGAGCAGTACTTC
TRBJ2-1	TRBV30	TRBD2	-	CAWSPRGVFLNEQFF	TGTGCCTGGAGTCCCCGGGGGGTATTTTTAAATGAGCAGTTCTTC
TRBJ2-7	TRBV7-9	TRBD2	-	CATSRSSGSLEQYF	TGTGCCACCTCTCGTTCTAGCGGGAGTCTCGAGCAGTACTTC
TRBJ1-1	TRBV20-1	-	-	CSARASVEAFF	TGCAGTGCTAGAGCCTCGGTTGAAGCTTTCTTT
TRBJ1-1	TRBV30	-	-	CAWSVIGRRQNTEAFF	TGTGCCTGGAGTGTAATTGGTCGGCGGCAGAACACTGAAGCTTTCTTT
TRBJ2-2	TRBV27	TRBD2	-	CASSRTVAGGPGELFF	TGTGCCAGCAGTCGAACGGTAGCGGGAGGTCCCGGGGAGCTGTTTTTT
TRBJ2-1	TRBV19	TRBD2	-	CASRIPGLDNNEQFF	TGTGCCAGTAGAATCCCGGGACTAGACAACAATGAGCAGTTCTTC
TRBJ1-1	TRBV5-1	-	-	CASSLPGPSGTEAFF	TGCGCCAGCAGCTTGCCAGGTCCTTCAGGCACTGAAGCTTTCTTT
TRBJ2-1	TRBV6-4	-	once	CASSDSAGLYQFF	TGTGCCAGCAGTGACTCGGCAGGCCTCTATCAGTTCTTC
TRBJ1-5	TRBV6-6	-	-	CASSLQGQSNQPQHF	TGTGCCAGCAGTTTACAGGGCCAGAGCAATCAGCCCCAGCATTTT
TRBJ1-1	TRBV7-9	-	-	CASSRTVDEAFF	TGTGCCAGCAGCCGCACGGTCGATGAAGCTTTCTTT
TRBJ2-1	TRBV4-3	-	-	CASSQAPGGSRYNEQFF	TGCGCCAGCAGCCAGGCCCCAGGTGGGAGTCGGTACAATGAGCAGTTCTTC